This T cell receptor beta chain comes out of a study of blood T cell repertoires in COVID-19 (dated by TCRdb to 2018 to 2020). With regard to the full study: Samples covering the acute and convalescent phases of COVID-19 were provided by collaborators in the United States, Italy and Spain. Samples were obtained from the ongoing ImmuneRACE study (first 160 participants) and from some 1,200 subjects provided by 6 global collaborators. The dataset comprised deeply sampled blood TCRbeta repertoires from subjects exposed to, actively infected with, or recovered from COVID-19. Where available, HLA class I and class II types were obtained from metadata supplied by the sample provider rather than from assay-based typing. Sample metadata almost always included a de-identified subject ID, COVID-19 status, age in years and sex. The repertoires were released in a freely available public database meant as a resource for research on the immune response to SARS-CoV-2. The prospective study material was composed of cDNA or gDNA derived from T cells, B-cell-depleted T cells, or PBMCs. What the research found in general, with its limitations: The amount of clinical and demographic metadata varied by source and participant and was provided uncurated.

TCRbeta CDR3 regions were amplified from genomic DNA using the immunoSEQ Assay, a bias-controlled multiplex PCR. As for the original processing: The number of nucleated cells in each sample was estimated from the amplification of reference gene primers within the assay. To quantify the absolute abundance of each unique TCRbeta CDR3 rearrangement, sequence reads were collapsed and filtered. For each sample, productive Simpson clonality was calculated as the square root of Simpson's diversity index across productive rearrangements. TCRdb stores this immuneACCESS table with in-frame sequences only. Part of the clones is absent; in the studies checked, under half of the shortfall reflects unresolved V genes, and no reason is known for the rest. D and trimming come from the DNA, and the V and J calls and clone size come from that table. This sample has 300,000 or so clones in its table, and approximately 91% of those were observed once. The top ten clonotypes cover about 2% of the sample.

Remarks on this clone: Its antigen is still unknown. Within one base of it there is no much larger clone, and no base qualities were kept.

At one collaborating source in Seattle, patients were enrolled during active infection and were followed longitudinally through the course of disease. Whole blood was collected in K2EDTA tubes by collaborating institutions according to the institutions' own protocols. For TCRbeta analysis, collaborators shipped samples in one of three forms: frozen whole blood, isolated PBMCs, or DNA extracted from either of those sample types. There are 15 amino acids in the CDR3, from cysteine to phenylalanine inclusive. The kept DNA is CDR3 alone, 45 bases in frame from the first base. The V end loses 5 bases and the J end loses 0 bases, and a stretch of 13 bases separates them. Taken from the germline V gene, the CDR1 and CDR2 loops are SGHTA and FQGNSA.

The chain uses TRBV7-2 and TRBJ1-2; D gene: possibly TRBD1, on 6 matching bases. Input material: peripheral blood. The TCR was taken from a woman in her 30s with COVID-19, enrolled during active disease. This receptor has the CDR3 CASSPGQPTNYGYTF. The nucleotide sequence reads TGTGCCAGCAGCCCCGGACAGCCCACTAACTATGGCTACACCTTC.